This section outlines one T cell receptor beta chain sequence together with its context. Its antigen is currently not known. The input lacks base qualities; no much larger clone sits a single base away. The protocol used for the library was the immunoSEQ multiplex PCR assay. For the multiplex PCR, a mixture combining 60 forward primers for TCR Vbeta segments and 13 reverse primers for TCR Jbeta segments was used. The CDR3 region of rearranged TCR beta genes was amplified from genomic DNA by a multiplex PCR assay. The Illumina HiSeq System was used to sequence the amplified TCR beta libraries as 87-base-pair reads. Per the authors' processing: In a later analysis, tens of millions of unique TCR beta chains were counted across the 666 repertoires, and about 10 million of these chains were shared by at least two donors. Raw reads were error-corrected and collapsed into unique sequences by a nearest-neighbor algorithm in which closely related sequences were merged to remove PCR and sequencing errors. To assign V, D and J gene segments, CDR3 sequences were aligned to IMGT reference sequences. For a sequence to be retained, a match of at least six nucleotides was required to both a V gene segment and a J gene segment. Rearrangements were called productive when the CDR3 lacked stop codons and stayed in frame with V and J; all others were non-productive. Following IMGT convention, CDR3 was defined as the stretch from the second conserved V-encoded cysteine to the conserved J-encoded phenylalanine. In an earlier analysis of 550 to 650 of the donors, sequences lacking an unambiguous match to a single V gene segment were excluded. An earlier analysis of a few hundred of the donors called V segments functional above 56.7% productive rearrangements and segregating when the between-donor standard deviation exceeded 5%. A statistical classification framework was built to diagnose cytomegalovirus status from the catalog of TCR beta chain sequences. In a later analysis, V and J genes were assigned by comparing TCR nucleotide sequences against IMGT/GENE-DB human TR gene sequences. The TCRdist pipeline was used in a later analysis to assign CDR3 sequences and most-parsimonious VDJ recombination scenarios. In a later analysis, every TCR beta chain was defined by the combination of its CDR3 amino acid sequence and its V-gene family, and reads without a unique V-gene family were dropped. To address suspected cross-contamination and a sequencing artifact, a later analysis removed 592 highly shared, low-generation-probability nucleotide sequences. A later analysis calculated a clonal expansion index for each public chain from normalized within-repertoire ranks of inferred template counts. Generation probabilities in a later analysis came from a VDJ recombination model fitted to out-of-frame rearrangements, and those results were checked against IGoR. In a later analysis, hypergeometric tests were used to score TCR-TCR, TCR-HLA and TCR-CMV co-occurrence, with a repertoire-size bias correction applied to TCR pairs. To estimate false discovery rates, a later analysis permuted the HLA or CMV assignments 20 times. In a later analysis, co-occurring TCRs were grouped with DBSCAN, and TCRdist sequence similarity was added when clustering was performed within HLA-allele-positive subsets. Repertoires with fewer than 30,000 or more than 120,000 public chains were left out of co-occurrence clustering, as were five repertoires with anomalous nucleotide sharing. TCRdb mirrors the immuneACCESS table, restricted to in-frame sequences. Some clones are absent from its copies; in checked studies, under half trace to an unresolved V gene, and the reason for the others is unknown. D and trimming were read from the DNA, whereas the V and J calls and clone size are those reported in that table. Present in this sample are roughly 36,000 clones, less than 85% of which were seen just once. The ten biggest clones cover approximately 5.6% of the sample.

The sample is drawn from a study of cytomegalovirus exposure and HLA in healthy donors (dated by TCRdb to 2016 to 2017). Concerning the study at large: In an earlier analysis of under 750 of the donors, approximately 300 Gb of sequence data and approximately 120 million unique TCR beta sequences from 150 million to 200 million T cells were reported. Roughly 290 gigabases of sequencing data and around 88 million unique TCR sequences made up an early release that covered over 550 HLA-typed donors. Of the roughly 410 genotyped donors, 80% to 90% were placed in the genetic ancestry cluster associated with self-reported Caucasian donors. The aim of the study was to test whether cataloging public T cell receptors could identify signatures of past pathogen exposure. The study profiled the T cell repertoires of more than 500 subjects by immunosequencing and related them to cytomegalovirus serostatus. Along with the roughly 700-subject first cohort, a separate validation cohort of over a hundred different subjects was used. To predict cytomegalovirus infection status, the study combined high-throughput TCR immunosequencing, statistical association of individual TCRs with disease status, and machine learning. A later analysis re-analyzed previously published TCR beta repertoires from 500 to 700 donors and added high-resolution HLA genotyping to study TCR occurrence patterns. In the later analysis, no new phenotypic data were used to find candidate immune exposures; instead, reliance was placed on TCR beta sequences and their occurrence across donors. To decide whether each TCR beta V gene segment behaved as functional or pseudogenic, an earlier analysis of approximately 620 of the donors relied on high-throughput TCR beta sequencing. Donor age, sex, ethnicity and CMV serostatus were compiled together with the repertoire data. Genome-wide SNP genotypes for about 65% of the roughly 700 donors were used in a later genetic analysis, which treated that subset as a discovery cohort. All discovery cohort repertoires had been generated using a single sequencing platform. Class I and class II HLA loci were covered by the typing at four-digit resolution. The number of typed donors differed by locus: roughly 629-640 for A, B, C, DRB1 and DQB1; roughly 510 for DQA1; some 590 for DPA1; and around 470 for DPB1. Because of strong linkage in the cohort, roughly five DR-DQ haplotypes were treated as single units for association and clustering. Among approximately 370 genotyped donors of the cohort, an average of approximately 200,000 unique TCR beta nucleotide sequences was sequenced per donor, of which about 19% were non-productive.

The research as a whole found: A cluster of highly shared sequence variants was judged likely to represent a technical artifact of the sequencing pipeline. In a later analysis, around 17,000 TCR beta sequences were associated with specific HLA alleles at a false discovery rate of 0.05. In a later analysis, TCR association rates were found to vary across HLA loci, with the most associated TCRs seen for DRB1 alleles and the fewest for HLA-C alleles. In an earlier analysis of some 500 of the donors, most TCR beta V segments appeared in productive rearrangements about 87% or about 30% of the time, broadly matching IMGT annotations. While some public TCRs were present in many individuals, most TCR sequences turned up only very rarely across donors. In this cohort, only TCR beta chains were sequenced, and detectable features were limited by the absence of alpha or paired-chain data. In a later genetic analysis, a missense DCLRE1C variant was associated with V-gene and J-gene trimming of TCR beta chains, and the association was replicated in an independent cohort. Cytomegalovirus status was reported to be diagnosed by the classifier with high specificity and sensitivity in both the original and validation cohorts. A later analysis reported that several top co-occurrence clusters appeared linked to parvovirus B19, influenza, CMV and Epstein-Barr virus. The presence/absence analyses assumed that sequencing depth was roughly uniform across donors, and that assumption may not be true. When HLA alleles, especially DR and DQ, strongly co-occurred, attributing TCR associations to individual alleles was difficult. In a later analysis, HLA-associated TCR beta chains were found to be more clonally expanded and to have lower generation probabilities than equally common non-associated chains. The study listed 164 TCR beta chains as associated with cytomegalovirus. According to a later genetic analysis, donors in an Asian-associated ancestry cluster had fewer N-insertions in productive TCRs than the approximately 700-donor mean. A further reported finding was that TCR beta sequences accurately predicted the HLA-A and HLA-B alleles for most subjects in the first cohort. The 87-base-pair reads could not distinguish some IMGT-functional V segments, including TRBV6-2 and TRBV6-3, so those segments were excluded. Because counts were too low, seventeen rarely observed V segments, including chromosome 9 orphons, were excluded from the earlier analysis of about 500 of the donors. Because some donors lacked HLA typing at each locus, the association tests relied only on the typed subset. Immune exposure information for the cohort was limited to CMV serostatus. According to a later analysis, most CMV-associated TCR beta chains appeared to be HLA-restricted, and the HLA associations seemed to be driven largely by CMV exposure. According to the authors, the approach could potentially be generalized to other disease states and immunological phenotypes. Linkage disequilibrium might explain the correlated functional status among segregating V segments, but an unknown experimental factor could not be excluded. Three of the identified cytomegalovirus-associated TCR beta chains were confirmed in vitro to be specific for cytomegalovirus antigens.

The CDR3 spans 15 residues, from the cysteine through the phenylalanine. Kept here is only the CDR3 DNA, which spans 45 bases and is read in frame from base 1. V ends up 2 bases short and J 2 bases short, with an unmatched junction base count of 3. CDR1 and CDR2, per the germline V gene, are SGDLS and YYNGEE. The cohort was made up of hundreds of healthy bone marrow donors. At the time of sampling, every cohort member was nominally healthy, though immune exposures that went unrecorded were likely present. The donor was CMV seronegative and was included in the group of over 300 seronegative cohort members. Each donor provided a peripheral blood sample, and peripheral blood mononuclear cells were used for TCR beta sequencing. Genomic DNA extraction from the blood cell samples was performed with the Qiagen DNeasy Blood Extraction Kit.

The sequence joins TRBV9 to TRBJ2-1; the junction holds 8 bases that match TRBD2. Source material: PBMCs. This receptor was taken from a male donor in good health and CMV-seronegative. Here the CDR3 is given as CASSVSGAAYNEQFF. The DNA sequence is TGTGCCAGCAGCGTTAGCGGGGCAGCCTACAATGAGCAGTTCTTC.